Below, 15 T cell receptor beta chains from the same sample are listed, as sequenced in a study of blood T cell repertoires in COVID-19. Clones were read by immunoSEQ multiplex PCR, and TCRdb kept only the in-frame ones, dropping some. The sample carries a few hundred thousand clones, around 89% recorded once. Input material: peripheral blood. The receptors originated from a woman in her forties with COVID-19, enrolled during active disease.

The CDR3 protein is CASRCLRTRLRDINSPLHF. The CDR3, as DNA: TGTGCAAGTCGCTGTCTTAGGACACGACTTCGGGACATAAATTCACCCCTCCACTTT. The chain uses TRBV12-2 and TRBJ1-6; TRBD1, as called in the table, went unchecked against the DNA. TRBV12-2 is given as a pseudogene. The CDR3 sequence is 19 residues long.

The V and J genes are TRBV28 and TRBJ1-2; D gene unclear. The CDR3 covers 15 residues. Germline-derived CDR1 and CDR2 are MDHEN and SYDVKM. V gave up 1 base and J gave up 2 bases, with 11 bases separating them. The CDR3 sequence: CASSLFMRKNYGYTF. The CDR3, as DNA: TGTGCCAGCAGTTTATTCATGAGGAAGAACTATGGCTACACCTTC.

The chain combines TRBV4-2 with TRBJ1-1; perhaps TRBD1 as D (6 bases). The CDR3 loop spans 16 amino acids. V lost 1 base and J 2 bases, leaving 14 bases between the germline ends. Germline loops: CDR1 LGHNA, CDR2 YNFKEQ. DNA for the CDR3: TGTGCCAGCAGCCAAGTAGGGCAGGGGACAAACACTGAAGCTTTCTTT. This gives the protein CASSQVGQGTNTEAFF.

CDR3 in amino acids: CASSLARDSNQPQHF. The CDR3 bases are TGTGCCAGCAGTTTGGCCAGGGATAGCAATCAGCCCCAGCATTTT. The chain employs TRBV28 and TRBJ1-5; maybe TRBD1 (5 bases). CDR3 size: 15 residues. Germline CDR1 MDHEN, CDR2 SYDVKM. V was cut by 3 bases and J by 0 bases, with 9 bases left in between.

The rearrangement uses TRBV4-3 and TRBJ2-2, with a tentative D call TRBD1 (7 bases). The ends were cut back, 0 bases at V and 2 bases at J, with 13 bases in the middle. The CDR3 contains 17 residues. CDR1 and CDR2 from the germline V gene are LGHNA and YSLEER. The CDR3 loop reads CASSQDDQGGNTGELFF. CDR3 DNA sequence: TGCGCCAGCAGCCAAGACGACCAGGGGGGAAACACCGGGGAGCTGTTTTTT.

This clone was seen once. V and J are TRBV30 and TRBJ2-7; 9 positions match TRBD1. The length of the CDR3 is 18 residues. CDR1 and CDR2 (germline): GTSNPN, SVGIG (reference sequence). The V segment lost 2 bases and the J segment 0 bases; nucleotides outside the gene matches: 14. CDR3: CAWSHRDRANLNSYEQYF. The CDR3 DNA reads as TGTGCCTGGAGTCACCGGGACAGGGCCAACCTGAACTCCTACGAGCAGTACTTC.

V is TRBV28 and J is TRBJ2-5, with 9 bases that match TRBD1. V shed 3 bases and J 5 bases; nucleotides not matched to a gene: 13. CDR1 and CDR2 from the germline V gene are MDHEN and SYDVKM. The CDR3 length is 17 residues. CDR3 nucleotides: TGTGCCAGCAGTTTGGGCCTAGGGAGGACAGGGGTCGAGACCCAGTACTTC. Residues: CASSLGLGRTGVETQYF.

The CDR3 region has the DNA TGTGCCAGCAGTAAAACAGGGGGCGATGGGACAGATACGCAGTATTTT. This gives the protein CASSKTGGDGTDTQYF. The rearrangement links TRBV28 to TRBJ2-3; 9 positions match TRBD1. This CDR3 contains 16 residues. Germline V gives CDR1 MDHEN, CDR2 SYDVKM. The ends lost 5 bases at V and 3 bases at J; junction bases unmatched: 9. Full variable domain (missing parts from reference TRBV28 and TRBJ2-3): DVKVTQSSRYLVKRTGEKVFLECVQDMDHENMFWYRQDPGLGLRLIYFSYDVKMKEKGDIPEGYSVSREKKERFSLILESASTNQTSMYLCASSKTGGDGTDTQYFGPGTRLTVL.

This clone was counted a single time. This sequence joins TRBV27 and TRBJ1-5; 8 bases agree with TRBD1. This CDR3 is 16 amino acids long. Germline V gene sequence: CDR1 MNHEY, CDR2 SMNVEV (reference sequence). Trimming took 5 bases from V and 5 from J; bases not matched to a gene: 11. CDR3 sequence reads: CASSPLGRGLHQPQHF. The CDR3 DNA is TGTGCCAGCAGTCCACTCGGCAGGGGGCTACATCAGCCCCAGCATTTT.

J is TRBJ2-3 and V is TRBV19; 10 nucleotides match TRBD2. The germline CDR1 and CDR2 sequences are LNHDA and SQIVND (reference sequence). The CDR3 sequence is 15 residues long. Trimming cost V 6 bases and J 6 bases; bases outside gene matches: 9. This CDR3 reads CASSPLLAGADTQYF. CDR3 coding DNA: TGTGCCAGTAGCCCCCTCCTAGCGGGAGCTGATACGCAGTATTTT.

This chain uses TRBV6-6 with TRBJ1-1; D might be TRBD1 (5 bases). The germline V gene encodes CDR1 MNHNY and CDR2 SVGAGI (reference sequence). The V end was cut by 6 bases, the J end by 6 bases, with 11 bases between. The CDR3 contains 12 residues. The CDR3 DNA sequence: TGTGCCAGCAGCCCCGGGGGGGCTGAAGCTTTCTTT. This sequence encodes CASSPGGAEAFF.

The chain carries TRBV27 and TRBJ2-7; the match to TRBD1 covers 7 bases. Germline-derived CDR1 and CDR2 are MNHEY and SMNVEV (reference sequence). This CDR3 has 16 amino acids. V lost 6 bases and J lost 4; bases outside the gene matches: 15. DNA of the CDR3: TGTGCCAGCAGGCAAGGACAGGCTGGCCTCGGGTACGAGCAGTACTTC. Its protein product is CASRQGQAGLGYEQYF.

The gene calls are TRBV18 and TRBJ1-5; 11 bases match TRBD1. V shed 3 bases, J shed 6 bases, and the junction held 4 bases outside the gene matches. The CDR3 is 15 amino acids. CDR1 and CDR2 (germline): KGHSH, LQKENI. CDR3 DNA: TGTGCCAGCTCACCCAGGGACAGGGGGTCTCAGCCCCAGCATTTT. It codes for CASSPRDRGSQPQHF.

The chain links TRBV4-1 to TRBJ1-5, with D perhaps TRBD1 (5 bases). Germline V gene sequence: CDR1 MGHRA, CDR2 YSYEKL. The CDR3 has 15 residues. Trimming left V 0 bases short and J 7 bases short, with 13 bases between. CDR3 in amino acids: CASSQEGRVPQPQHF. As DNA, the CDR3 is TGCGCCAGCAGCCAAGAAGGCAGGGTTCCCCAGCCCCAGCATTTT.

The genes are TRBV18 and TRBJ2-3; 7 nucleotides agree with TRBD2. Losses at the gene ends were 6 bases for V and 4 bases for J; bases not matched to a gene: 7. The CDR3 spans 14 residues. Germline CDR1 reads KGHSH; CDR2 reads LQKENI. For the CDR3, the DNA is TGTGCCAGCTCCCACGGACTAGTGGCAGATACGCAGTATTTT. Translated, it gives CASSHGLVADTQYF.